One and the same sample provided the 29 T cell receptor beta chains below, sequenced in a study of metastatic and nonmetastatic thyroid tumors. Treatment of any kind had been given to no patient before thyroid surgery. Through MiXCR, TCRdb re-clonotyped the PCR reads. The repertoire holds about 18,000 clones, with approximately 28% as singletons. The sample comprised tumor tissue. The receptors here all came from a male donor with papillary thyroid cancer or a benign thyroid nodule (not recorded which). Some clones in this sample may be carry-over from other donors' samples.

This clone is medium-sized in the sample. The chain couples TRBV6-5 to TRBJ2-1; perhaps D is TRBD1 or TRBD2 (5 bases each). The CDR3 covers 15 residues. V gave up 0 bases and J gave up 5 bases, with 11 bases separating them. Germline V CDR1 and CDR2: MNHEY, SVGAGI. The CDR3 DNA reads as TGTGCCAGCAGTTACTCGTCGGGGCACAACAATGAGCAGTTCTTC. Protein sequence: CASSYSSGHNNEQFF.

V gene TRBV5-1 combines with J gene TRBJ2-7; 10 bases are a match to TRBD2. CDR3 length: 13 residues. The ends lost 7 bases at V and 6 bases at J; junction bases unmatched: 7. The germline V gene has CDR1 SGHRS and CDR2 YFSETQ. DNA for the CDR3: TGCGCCAGCCAACCGGGACTAGCGACCGAGCAGTACTTC. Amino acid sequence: CASQPGLATEQYF.

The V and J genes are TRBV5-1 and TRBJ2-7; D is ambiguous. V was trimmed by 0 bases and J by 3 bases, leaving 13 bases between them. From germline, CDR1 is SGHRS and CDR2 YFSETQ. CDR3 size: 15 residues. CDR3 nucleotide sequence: TGCGCCAGCAGCTTGGGAACTTACGAAATCTACGAGCAGTACTTC. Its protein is CASSLGTYEIYEQYF.

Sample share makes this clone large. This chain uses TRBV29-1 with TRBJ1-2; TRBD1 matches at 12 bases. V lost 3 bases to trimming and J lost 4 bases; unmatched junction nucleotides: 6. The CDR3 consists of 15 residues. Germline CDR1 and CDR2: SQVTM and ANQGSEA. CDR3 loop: CSVDGEGQGAYGYTF. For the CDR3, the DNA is TGCAGCGTTGATGGGGAGGGACAGGGGGCCTATGGCTACACCTTC.

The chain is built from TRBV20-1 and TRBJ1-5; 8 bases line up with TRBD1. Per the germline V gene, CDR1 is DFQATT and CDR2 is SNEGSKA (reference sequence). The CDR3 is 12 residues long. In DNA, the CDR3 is TGCAGGTCTTGGACAGGGAATCAGCCCCAGCATTTT. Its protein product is CRSWTGNQPQHF.

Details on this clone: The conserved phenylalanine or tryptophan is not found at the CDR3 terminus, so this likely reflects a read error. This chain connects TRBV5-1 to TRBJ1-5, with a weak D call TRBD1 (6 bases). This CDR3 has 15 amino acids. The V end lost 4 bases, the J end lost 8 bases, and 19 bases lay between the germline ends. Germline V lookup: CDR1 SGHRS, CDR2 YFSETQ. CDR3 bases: TGCGCCAGCAGCGAACAGGGTAATAGCACTGAGCCCCAGCATGTT. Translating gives CASSEQGNSTEPQHV.

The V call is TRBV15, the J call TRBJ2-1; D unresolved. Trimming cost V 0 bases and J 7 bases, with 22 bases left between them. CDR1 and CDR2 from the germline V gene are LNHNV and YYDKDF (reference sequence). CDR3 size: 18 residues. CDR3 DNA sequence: TGTGCCACCAGCAGAGATTATCCCTCTAGGATAGGTGGTAATGAGCAGTTCTTC. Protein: CATSRDYPSRIGGNEQFF.

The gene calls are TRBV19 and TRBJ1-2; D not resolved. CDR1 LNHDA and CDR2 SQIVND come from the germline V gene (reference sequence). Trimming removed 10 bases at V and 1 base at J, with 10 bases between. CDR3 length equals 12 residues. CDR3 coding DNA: TGTGCCACCCGACCGGGTAACTATGGCTACACCTTC. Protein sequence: CATRPGNYGYTF. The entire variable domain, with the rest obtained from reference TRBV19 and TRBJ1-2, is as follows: DGGITQSPKYLFRKEGQNVTLSCEQNLNHDAMYWYRQDPGQGLRLIYYSQIVNDFQKGDIAEGYSVSREKKESFPLTVTSAQKNPTAFYLCATRPGNYGYTFGSGTRLTVV.

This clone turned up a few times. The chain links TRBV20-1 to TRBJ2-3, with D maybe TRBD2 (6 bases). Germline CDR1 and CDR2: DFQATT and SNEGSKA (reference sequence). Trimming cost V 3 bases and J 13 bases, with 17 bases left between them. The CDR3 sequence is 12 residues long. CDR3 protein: CSARVSGRVEYF. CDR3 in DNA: TGCAGTGCTAGGGTCAGCGGGCGGGTGGAGTATTTT.

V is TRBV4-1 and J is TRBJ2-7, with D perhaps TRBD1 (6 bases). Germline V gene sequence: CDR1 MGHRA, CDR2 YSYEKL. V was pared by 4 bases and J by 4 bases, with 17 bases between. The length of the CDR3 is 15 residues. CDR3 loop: CASSRGPGVDYEQYF. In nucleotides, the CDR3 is TGCGCCAGCAGCCGGGGGCCTGGGGTGGATTACGAGCAGTACTTC.

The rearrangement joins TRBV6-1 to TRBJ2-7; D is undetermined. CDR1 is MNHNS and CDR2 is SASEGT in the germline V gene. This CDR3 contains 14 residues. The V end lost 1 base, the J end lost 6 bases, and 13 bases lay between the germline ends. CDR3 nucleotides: TGTGCCAGCAGTGAAGGGCTGTTCATGGGCGAGCAGTACTTC. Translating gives CASSEGLFMGEQYF.

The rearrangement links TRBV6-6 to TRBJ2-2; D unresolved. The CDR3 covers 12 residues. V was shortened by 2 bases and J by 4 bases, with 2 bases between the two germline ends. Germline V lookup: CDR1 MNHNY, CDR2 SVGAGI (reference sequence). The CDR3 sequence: CASSYLTGELFF. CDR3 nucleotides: TGTGCCAGCAGTTACCTCACCGGGGAGCTGTTTTTT.

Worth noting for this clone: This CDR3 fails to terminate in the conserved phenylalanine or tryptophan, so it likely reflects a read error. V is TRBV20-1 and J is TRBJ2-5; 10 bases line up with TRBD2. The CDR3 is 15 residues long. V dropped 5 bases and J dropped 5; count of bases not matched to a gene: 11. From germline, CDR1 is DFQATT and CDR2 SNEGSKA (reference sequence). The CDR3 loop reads CSADGSGGSMETQYV. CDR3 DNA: TGCAGTGCTGACGGTAGCGGGGGGTCTATGGAGACCCAGTACGTC.

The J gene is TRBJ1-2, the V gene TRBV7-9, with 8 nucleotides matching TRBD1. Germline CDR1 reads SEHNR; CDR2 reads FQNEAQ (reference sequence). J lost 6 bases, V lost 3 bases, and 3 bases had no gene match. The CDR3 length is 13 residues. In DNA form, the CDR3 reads TGTGCCAGCAGCTTGACAGGGGTTAATGGCTACACCTTC. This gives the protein CASSLTGVNGYTF.

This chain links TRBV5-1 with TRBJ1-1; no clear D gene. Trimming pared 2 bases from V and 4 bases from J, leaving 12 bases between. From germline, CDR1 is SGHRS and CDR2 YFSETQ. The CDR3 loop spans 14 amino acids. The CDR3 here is CASSFEEAGTEAFF. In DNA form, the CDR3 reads TGCGCCAGCAGCTTTGAGGAGGCAGGCACTGAAGCTTTCTTT.

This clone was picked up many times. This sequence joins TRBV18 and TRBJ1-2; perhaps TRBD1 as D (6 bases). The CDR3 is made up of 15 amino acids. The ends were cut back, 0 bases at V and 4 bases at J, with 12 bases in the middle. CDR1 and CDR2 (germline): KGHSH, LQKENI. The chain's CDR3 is CASSPPQGFSYGYTF. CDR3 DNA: TGTGCCAGCTCACCACCTCAGGGGTTCAGCTATGGCTACACCTTC. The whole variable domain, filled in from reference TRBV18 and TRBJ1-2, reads NAGVMQNPRHLVRRRGQEARLRCSPMKGHSHVYWYRQLPEEGLKFMVYLQKENIIDESGMPKERFSAEFPKEGPSILRIQQVVRGDSAAYFCASSPPQGFSYGYTFGSGTRLTVV.

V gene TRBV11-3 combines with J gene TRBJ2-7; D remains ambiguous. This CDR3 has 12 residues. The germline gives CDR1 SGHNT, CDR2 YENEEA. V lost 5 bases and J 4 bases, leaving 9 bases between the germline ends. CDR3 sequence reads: CASSPASYEQYF. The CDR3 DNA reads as TGTGCCAGCAGCCCAGCGTCTTACGAGCAGTACTTC.

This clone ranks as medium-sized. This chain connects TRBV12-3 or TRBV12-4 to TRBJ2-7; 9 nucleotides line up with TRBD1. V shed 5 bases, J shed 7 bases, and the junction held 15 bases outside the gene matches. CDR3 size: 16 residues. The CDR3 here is CASSPRGQGPSVEQYF. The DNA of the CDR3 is TGTGCCAGCAGTCCTAGGGGACAGGGACCATCCGTAGAGCAGTACTTC.

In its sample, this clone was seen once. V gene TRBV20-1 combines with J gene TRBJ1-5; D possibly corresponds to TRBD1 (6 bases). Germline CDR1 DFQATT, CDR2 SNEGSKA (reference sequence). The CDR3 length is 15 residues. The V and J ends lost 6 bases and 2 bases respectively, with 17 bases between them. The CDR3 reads CSALPGASGNQPQHF. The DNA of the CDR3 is TGCAGTGCGCTCCCGGGGGCCAGCGGCAATCAGCCCCAGCATTTT.

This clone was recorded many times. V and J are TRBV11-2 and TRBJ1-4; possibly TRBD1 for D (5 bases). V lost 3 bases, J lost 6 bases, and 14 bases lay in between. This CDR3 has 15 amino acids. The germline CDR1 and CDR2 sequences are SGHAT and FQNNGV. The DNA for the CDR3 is TGTGCCAGCAGCTTCTTTCTAGACAGTGATGAAAAACTGTTTTTT. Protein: CASSFFLDSDEKLFF.

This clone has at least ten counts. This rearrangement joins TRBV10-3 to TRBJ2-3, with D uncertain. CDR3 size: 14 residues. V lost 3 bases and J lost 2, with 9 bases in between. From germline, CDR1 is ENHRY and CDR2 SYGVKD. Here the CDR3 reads CAISDSRNTDTQYF. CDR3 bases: TGTGCCATCAGTGACTCAAGAAACACAGATACGCAGTATTTT.

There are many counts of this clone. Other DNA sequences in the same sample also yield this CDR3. DNA of the CDR3: TGTGCCAGCAGTAGTCAGGGATACACCGGGGAGCTGTTTTTT. It is translated as CASSSQGYTGELFF. V and J are TRBV2 and TRBJ2-2, with D possibly matching TRBD1 (5 bases). Germline V lookup: CDR1 SNHLY, CDR2 FYNNEI. Trimming took off 5 bases at V and 3 bases at J, with 10 bases between the two ends. CDR3 length: 14 residues.

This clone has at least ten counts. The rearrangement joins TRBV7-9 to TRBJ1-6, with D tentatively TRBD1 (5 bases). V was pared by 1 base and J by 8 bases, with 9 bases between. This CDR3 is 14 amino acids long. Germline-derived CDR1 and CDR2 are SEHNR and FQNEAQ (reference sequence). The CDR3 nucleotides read TGTGCCAGCAGCTTAGTTCGGGGGGATTCACCCCTCCACTTT. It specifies CASSLVRGDSPLHF.

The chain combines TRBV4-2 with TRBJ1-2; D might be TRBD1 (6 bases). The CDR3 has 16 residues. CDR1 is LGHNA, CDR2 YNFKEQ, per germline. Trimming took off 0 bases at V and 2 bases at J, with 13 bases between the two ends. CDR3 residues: CASSQDLFDRNYGYTF. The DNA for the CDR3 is TGTGCCAGCAGCCAAGATCTGTTTGACAGGAACTATGGCTACACCTTC.

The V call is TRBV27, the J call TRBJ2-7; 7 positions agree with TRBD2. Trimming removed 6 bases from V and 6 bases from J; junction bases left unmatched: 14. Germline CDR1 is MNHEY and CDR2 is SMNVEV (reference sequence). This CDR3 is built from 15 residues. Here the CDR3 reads CASRSDRTSPSEQYF. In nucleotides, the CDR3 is TGTGCCAGCAGGTCGGATCGGACTAGTCCCTCCGAGCAGTACTTC.

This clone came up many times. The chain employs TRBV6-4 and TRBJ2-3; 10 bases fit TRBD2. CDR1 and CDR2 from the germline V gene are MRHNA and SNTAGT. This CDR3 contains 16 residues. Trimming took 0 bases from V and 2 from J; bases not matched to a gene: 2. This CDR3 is CASSDSSGGATDTQYF. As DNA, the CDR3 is TGTGCCAGCAGTGACTCGAGCGGGGGGGCCACAGATACGCAGTATTTT.

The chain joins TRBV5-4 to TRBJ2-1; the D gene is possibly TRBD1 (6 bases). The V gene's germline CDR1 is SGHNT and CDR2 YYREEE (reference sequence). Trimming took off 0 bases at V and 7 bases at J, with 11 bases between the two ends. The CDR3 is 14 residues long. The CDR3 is CASSLDQRGNEQFF. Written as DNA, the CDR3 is TGTGCCAGCAGCTTGGATCAGAGGGGGAATGAGCAGTTCTTC. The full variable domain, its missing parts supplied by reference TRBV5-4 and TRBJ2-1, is ETGVTQSPTHLIKTRGQQVTLRCSSQSGHNTVSWYQQALGQGPQFIFQYYREEENGRGNFPPRFSGLQFPNYSSELNVNALELDDSALYLCASSLDQRGNEQFFGPGTRLTVL.

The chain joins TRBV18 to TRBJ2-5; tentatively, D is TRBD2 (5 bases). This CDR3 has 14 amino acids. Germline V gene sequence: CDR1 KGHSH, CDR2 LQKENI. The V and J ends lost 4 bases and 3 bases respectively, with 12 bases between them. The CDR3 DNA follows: TGTGCCAGCTCACTGCTAGCTGGGGAAGAGACCCAGTACTTC. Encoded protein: CASSLLAGEETQYF.

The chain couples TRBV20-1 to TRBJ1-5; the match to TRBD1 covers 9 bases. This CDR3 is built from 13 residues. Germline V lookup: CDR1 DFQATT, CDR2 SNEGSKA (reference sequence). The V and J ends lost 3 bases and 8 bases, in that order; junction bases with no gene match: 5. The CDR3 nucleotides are TGCAGTGCTAGGACAGGGGGAAATAAGCCCCAGCATTTT. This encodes CSARTGGNKPQHF.